The entry below describes one T cell receptor beta chain. The data stem from a study of T cells expressing NK-cell markers. Whole-study context: HCMV seropositivity characterized most of the eight sequenced donors, and seronegativity one.

The CDR3 extends over 14 amino acids. TCRdb reprocessed the 5' RACE reads and keeps a single row for each CDR3 protein, giving no DNA. The sample has 500,000 or so distinct CDR3 sequences; the top ten hold roughly 3.4%. The chain has TRBV12-3 or TRBV12-4 and TRBJ1-4; TCRdb calls TRBD1, which cannot be checked without DNA. The sequence derives from a man aged 18 to 35 in good health. The specimen sequenced was blood T cells: a sorted CD56 or NKG2C T cell subset, CD4+ or CD8+ T cells, or bulk PBMC T cells (not recorded which). The CDR3 region is CASSSDDRGQKLFF.